This T cell receptor beta chain was found in a study of breast tumors, draining lymph nodes, adjacent tissues. Whole-study findings and limits: Data only fit, rather than demonstrated, lymph node origin of most tumor T cells. Compared with lymph nodes, tumors were less diverse; compared with nontumor tissue, more.

This clonotype was seen many times. Its antigen is not identified. Samples came from axillary lymph nodes draining the breast cancer. MiXCR, run by TCRdb on the multiplex PCR reads, gives a single entry per CDR3 protein. In the table there are 200,000 to 250,000 distinct CDR3 sequences, about 30% of which are singletons. V gave up 1 base and J gave up 0 bases, with 4 bases separating them. The V gene's germline CDR1 is LNHNV and CDR2 YYDKDF (reference sequence). The CDR3 has 15 amino acids. The sequenced sample consisted of axillary lymph node tissue. The receptor was isolated from a female donor with breast cancer. Some clones in this sample may be carry-over from other donors' samples. The chain combines TRBV15 with TRBJ2-6; D remains unclear. This CDR3 is CATSRVPSGANVLTF. The CDR3 nucleotides are TGTGCCACCAGCAGAGTTCCCTCTGGGGCCAACGTCCTGACTTTC.